This T cell receptor beta chain was sequenced during a study of blood T cell dynamics during melanoma immunotherapy. The overall study: Standard first-line treatment here was pembrolizumab or nivolumab plus ipilimumab in metastatic melanoma. Notes on the study in general: Whether repertoire-driving clones were melanoma-specific could not be determined.

A remark on this clone: What it binds is not known.

Specified time point: week 3, after first cycle of checkpoint inhibitor. Profiled with immunoSEQ multiplex PCR; TCRdb holds only in-frame clones, not every one. Of fewer than 8,000 clones in the sample, more than 75% were seen once. Germline V gene lookup returns CDR1 SGHNT and CDR2 YYREEE (reference sequence). CDR3 length: 17 amino acids. V gave up 3 bases and J gave up 2 bases; unmatched junction bases: 9. This TCR came from a human donor with melanoma. The material sequenced was blood, taken from a patient treated with checkpoint blockade. The chain recombines TRBV5-4 with TRBJ2-1, with TRBD1 matching over 9 bases. The CDR3 sequence is CASSSPRTGVTYNEQFF. The CDR3 DNA reads TGTGCCAGCAGCTCCCCGCGGACAGGGGTAACCTACAATGAGCAGTTCTTC.